This T cell receptor (beta chain) was documented in a study of T cells after somatic rescue of genetic block. Data came from immunoSEQ multiplex PCR; TCRdb stores just in-frame clones and leaves some out. The sample has over 95,000 clones; about nine tenths are singletons. The CDR3 covers 13 residues. In germline, CDR1 is SGHAT, CDR2 FQNNGV. Unmatched junction bases numbered 4, after V lost 5 bases and J lost 6 bases. The sequence was obtained from a woman aged 18-29 years. The chain has TRBV11-2 and TRBJ2-3, with 8 bases that match TRBD1. Source material: peripheral blood mononuclear cells (PBMCs). CDR3 region: CASSRTGGDTQYF. The CDR3, as DNA: TGTGCCAGCAGCCGTACAGGGGGGGATACGCAGTATTTT.